The table lists the clone carrying this T cell receptor (beta chain) with a few counts. Antigen specificity is unknown. These data are taken from a study of T cell responses to AZD1222 COVID-19 vaccine. General study points: Of the AZD1222 recipients, only 5 or 6 were seropositive at baseline. Spike was spanned by vaccine-associated CD4 TCRs, which were dominant at 160-218 and 743-854. The sample set comprised mostly white British donors with more females, and clonal diversity was possibly underestimated.

The table came from immunoSEQ multiplex PCR; TCRdb's copy has only in-frame clones and leaves some out. The sample has approximately 100,000 clones, approximately 87% seen once. Germline lookup yields CDR1 SGDLS and CDR2 YYNGEE. The CDR3 has 14 amino acids. V was shortened by 4 bases and J by 7 bases, with 17 bases between the two germline ends. J is TRBJ1-2 and V is TRBV9; TRBD1 is a possible D gene (6 bases). This clonotype was sampled from an adult in good health. The sample here was peripheral blood, taken on day 0 of AZD1222 vaccination. Here the CDR3 reads CASSPGTFSGGYTF. The DNA for the CDR3 is TGTGCCAGCAGCCCAGGGACATTCAGTGGTGGCTACACCTTC.